The next 20 T cell receptor beta chains were all read from a single sample in a study of shared clonotypes between healthy human individuals. Naive CD8 cells comprised CD45RO-negative, CCR7-positively selected cells, excluding terminally differentiated effector memory CD45RA+ cells. This table comes from immunoSEQ multiplex PCR, and its TCRdb copy is limited to in-frame clones, with some not included. Altogether hundreds of thousands of clones are present, around 92% being singletons, with the ten largest covering 24%. Sequences were obtained from naive CD8+ T cells sorted from blood. These receptor sequences come from a man aged 25 to 45 in good health.

The CDR3 DNA reads as TGTGCCAGCTCACCGCTTTCGGCGGACACGACAGATAGCACAGATACGCAGTATTTT. Translation gives CASSPLSADTTDSTDTQYF. The chain uses TRBV18 and TRBJ2-3; the D gene is possibly TRBD1 (5 bases). The V gene's germline CDR1 is KGHSH and CDR2 LQKENI. The CDR3 consists of 19 residues. V was cut by 3 bases and J by 0 bases, with 22 bases left in between.

The chain carries TRBV6-4 and TRBJ1-5; TRBD1 might be the D (6 bases). Germline-derived CDR1 and CDR2 are MRHNA and SNTAGT. Trimming removed 1 base from V and 5 bases from J, with 12 bases in between. The CDR3 has 15 amino acids. Here the CDR3 reads CASSDFGGADQPQHF. CDR3 DNA sequence: TGTGCCAGCAGTGACTTTGGGGGGGCGGATCAGCCCCAGCATTTT.

The rearrangement uses TRBV9 and TRBJ2-3; 14 bases fit TRBD2. CDR3 length: 15 amino acids. V shed 3 bases and J 4 bases; nucleotides not matched to a gene: 1. Germline V gene sequence: CDR1 SGDLS, CDR2 YYNGEE. CDR3 loop: CASSGLAGGADTQYF. The CDR3 region has the DNA TGTGCCAGCAGCGGACTAGCGGGAGGGGCAGATACGCAGTATTTT.

The V gene is TRBV9, the J gene TRBJ2-1; the match to TRBD2 covers 9 bases. Germline lookup yields CDR1 SGDLS and CDR2 YYNGEE. V lost 3 bases, J lost 7 bases, and 17 bases stayed unmatched. CDR3 length: 18 residues. The CDR3 nucleotides read TGTGCCAGCAGCGACCAGTCAGTTTTCGGTAGCGGGAGTAATGAGCAGTTCTTC. This codes for CASSDQSVFGSGSNEQFF.

J is TRBJ2-7 and V is TRBV16; 10 bases are a match to TRBD2. Looked up from germline, CDR1 is KGHSY and CDR2 is FQNENV. There are 15 residues in the CDR3. J was trimmed by 3 bases and V by 2 bases; bases with no gene match: 4. CDR3 amino acids: CASSQGLAGDYEQYF. The DNA of the CDR3 is TGTGCCAGCAGCCAAGGGCTAGCGGGAGACTACGAGCAGTACTTC.

This clone has a handful of counts. The V and J genes are TRBV5-5 and TRBJ2-1; D unclear. Germline V lookup: CDR1 SGHKS, CDR2 YYEKEE (reference sequence). Trimming stripped 2 bases from V and 0 bases from J, with 12 bases between. The CDR3 spans 16 residues. Here the CDR3 reads CASSFLPPPSYNEQFF. The CDR3 DNA sequence: TGTGCCAGCAGCTTCCTCCCCCCACCCTCCTACAATGAGCAGTTCTTC.

This chain links TRBV6-6 with TRBJ2-7; D call uncertain. Germline CDR1 MNHNY, CDR2 SVGAGI (reference sequence). This CDR3 has 11 residues. Trimming removed 10 bases from V and 5 bases from J, with 12 bases in between. The CDR3 nucleotides are TGTGCCACCCAGTGGTTGGACGAGCAGTACTTC. Amino acids: CATQWLDEQYF.

The chain uses TRBV7-8 and TRBJ2-7; D not resolved. The CDR3 loop spans 12 amino acids. The V end was cut by 8 bases, the J end by 4 bases, with 12 bases between. CDR1 and CDR2 (germline): SGHVS, FQNEAQ. DNA of the CDR3: TGTGCCAGCGGTTTATCCTCTTACGAGCAGTACTTC. Its protein is CASGLSSYEQYF.

The chain recombines TRBV4-3 with TRBJ2-1; D perhaps matches TRBD2 (6 bases). Trimming left V 0 bases short and J 0 bases short, with 12 bases between. Germline V gene data show CDR1 as LGHNA and CDR2 as YSLEER. This CDR3 comprises 17 residues. In nucleotides, the CDR3 is TGCGCCAGCAGCCAAGATCGGGCCGGGAGCTCCTACAATGAGCAGTTCTTC. Its protein is CASSQDRAGSSYNEQFF.

This clone showed up just once. The chain joins TRBV18 to TRBJ2-1; D gene uncertain. V lost 0 bases and J 11 bases, leaving 23 bases between the germline ends. Germline CDR1 and CDR2: KGHSH and LQKENI. The CDR3 is made up of 17 amino acids. The CDR3 spells CASSPPSVRANNEQQFF. CDR3 DNA sequence: TGTGCCAGCTCACCACCGTCAGTTAGGGCCAACAATGAGCAGCAGTTCTTC.

The genes are TRBV4-1 and TRBJ2-3; no definite D call. V gave up 1 base and J gave up 2 bases, with 7 bases separating them. The CDR3 spans 14 residues. The V gene's germline CDR1 is MGHRA and CDR2 YSYEKL. The chain's CDR3 is CASSQGTYTDTQYF. Written as DNA, the CDR3 is TGCGCCAGCAGCCAAGGAACTTACACAGATACGCAGTATTTT.

V usage is TRBV7-9 and J usage is TRBJ1-5; tentatively, D is TRBD1 (5 bases). Germline CDR1 and CDR2: SEHNR and FQNEAQ (reference sequence). The CDR3 is 14 residues long. Trimming took 5 bases from V and 1 from J, leaving 9 bases between them. CDR3 sequence: CASSDDSSNQPQHF. DNA of the CDR3: TGTGCCAGCAGCGACGACAGCAGCAATCAGCCCCAGCATTTT.

The rearrangement uses TRBV11-2 and TRBJ2-3; tentatively, D is TRBD2 (5 bases). The length of the CDR3 is 16 residues. The V gene lost 5 bases and the J gene lost 8 bases, with 23 bases spanning the gap. In germline, CDR1 is SGHAT, CDR2 FQNNGV. CDR3 residues: CASSPLGGGISPTQYF. The CDR3 DNA reads TGTGCCAGCAGCCCTCTAGGAGGCGGAATTTCGCCTACGCAGTATTTT.

The gene calls are TRBV5-6 and TRBJ2-1; a weak D match, TRBD2 (5 bases). CDR3 length: 16 residues. Germline V lookup: CDR1 SGHDT, CDR2 YYEEEE. Trimming took 0 bases from V and 0 from J, leaving 10 bases between them. The CDR3 DNA sequence: TGTGCCAGCAGCTTGGGGAGGCCTAGCTCCTACAATGAGCAGTTCTTC. This sequence encodes CASSLGRPSSYNEQFF. The complete variable domain, with remaining parts taken from reference TRBV5-6 and TRBJ2-1, reads DAGVTQSPTHLIKTRGQQVTLRCSPKSGHDTVSWYQQALGQGPQFIFQYYEEEERQRGNFPDRFSGHQFPNYSSELNVNALLLGDSALYLCASSLGRPSSYNEQFFGPGTRLTVL.

The chain employs TRBV28 and TRBJ2-3; a possible D gene is TRBD1 (6 bases). CDR3 length: 18 residues. The V and J ends lost 3 bases and 0 bases respectively, with 19 bases between them. Germline CDR1 and CDR2: MDHEN and SYDVKM. The CDR3, as DNA: TGTGCCAGCAGTTTCCCACCCCCCGGACAGCCTAGCACAGATACGCAGTATTTT. Encoded protein: CASSFPPPGQPSTDTQYF.

The chain uses TRBV7-9 and TRBJ2-1; no definite D call. The CDR3 contains 13 residues. Germline CDR1 and CDR2: SEHNR and FQNEAQ (reference sequence). V gave up 5 bases and J gave up 3 bases, with 8 bases separating them. As DNA, the CDR3 is TGTGCCAGCAGCGCCCGAAACTACAATGAGCAGTTCTTC. Translating gives CASSARNYNEQFF.

The chain employs TRBV27 and TRBJ1-2; no firm D call. The germline gives CDR1 MNHEY, CDR2 SMNVEV (reference sequence). The CDR3 is 15 amino acids. Trimming cost V 0 bases and J 2 bases, with 10 bases left between them. The DNA for the CDR3 is TGTGCCAGCAGTTTATCCCGGGGAGAAAACTATGGCTACACCTTC. Translation: CASSLSRGENYGYTF.

The gene calls are TRBV19 and TRBJ2-1; 13 nucleotides match TRBD2. Germline V gives CDR1 LNHDA, CDR2 SQIVND (reference sequence). The CDR3 covers 15 residues. With V trimmed by 6 bases and J by 7 bases, 6 bases remained unmatched. Written as DNA, the CDR3 is TGTGCCAGTAGGGGGACTAGCGGGACTTATAATGAGCAGTTCTTC. Its translation is CASRGTSGTYNEQFF.

The rearrangement joins TRBV27 to TRBJ2-1; D perhaps matches TRBD1 (6 bases). Trimming took 2 bases from V and 2 from J, leaving 16 bases between them. CDR1 is MNHEY, CDR2 SMNVEV, per germline (reference sequence). The length of the CDR3 is 17 residues. The CDR3 sequence is CASSLMGATGPYNEQFF. As DNA, the CDR3 is TGTGCCAGCAGTTTAATGGGGGCGACCGGTCCCTACAATGAGCAGTTCTTC.

This rearrangement joins TRBV5-5 to TRBJ1-3; D is ambiguous. CDR3 length: 15 residues. Trimming took off 0 bases at V and 0 bases at J, with 7 bases between the two ends. The germline gives CDR1 SGHKS, CDR2 YYEKEE (reference sequence). The CDR3 DNA reads as TGTGCCAGCAGCTTGGAAGGGATCTCTGGAAACACCATATATTTT. Protein sequence: CASSLEGISGNTIYF.